The 26 T cell receptor beta chains listed next were all sequenced from one sample in a study of T-cell reconstitution after alpha-beta-depleted transplantation in children. The authors prepared the TCRbeta library with unique molecular identifiers. MiXCR, applied by TCRdb to the PCR reads, yields one record per CDR3 protein. Seen here are about a million distinct CDR3 sequences, less than 30% observed once, and the top ten hold about 28%. The sample consisted of PBMCs, mostly from graft donor cells, taken 360 days after TCRalphabeta/CD19-depleted stem cell transplant. The receptors come from a boy less than two years old who had a stem cell transplant for SCID, so the T cells may come from the graft donor.

The rearrangement links TRBV5-5 to TRBJ1-4, with a tentative D call TRBD1 (5 bases). Germline V gives CDR1 SGHKS, CDR2 YYEKEE (reference sequence). The CDR3 totals 15 residues. V lost 0 bases, J lost 4 bases, and 10 bases lay in between. CDR3 residues: CASSLAAGNNEKLFF. The CDR3 DNA is TGTGCCAGCAGCTTGGCCGCAGGGAATAATGAAAAACTGTTTTTT.

This clonotype was seen more than once but under ten times. The rearrangement joins TRBV4-3 to TRBJ2-7, with D possibly called TRBD1 or TRBD2 (5 bases each). Germline CDR1 and CDR2: LGHNA and YSLEER. CDR3 length: 14 amino acids. The V gene lost 3 bases and the J gene lost 5 bases, with 14 bases spanning the gap. This chain's CDR3 is CASSHGDLRDEQYF. In DNA form, the CDR3 reads TGCGCCAGCAGCCATGGGGACCTGAGGGACGAGCAGTACTTC.

This clonotype was detected only a few times. The CDR3 DNA is TGCGCCAGCAGCTTGAACAGGGGGAGAGGTACTGAAGCTTTCTTT. It yields the protein CASSLNRGRGTEAFF. The rearrangement links TRBV5-1 to TRBJ1-1, with 8 bases lining up with TRBD1. The CDR3 contains 15 residues. V shed 1 base and J 5 bases; nucleotides not matched to a gene: 7. Germline assignment: CDR1 SGHRS and CDR2 YFSETQ.

This clonotype was picked up a small number of times. The J gene is TRBJ1-3, the V gene TRBV4-3, with D unclear. The CDR3 runs 16 residues. The germline CDR1 and CDR2 sequences are LGHNA and YSLEER. V dropped 4 bases and J dropped 0 bases, with 13 bases sitting between them. CDR3 amino acids: CASSPSLPSSGNTIYF. The CDR3 region has the DNA TGCGCCAGCAGCCCCTCCTTACCGAGCTCTGGAAACACCATATATTTT.

In its sample, this clonotype was seen a few times. The chain uses TRBV12-3 or TRBV12-4 and TRBJ2-3, with TRBD2 matching over 16 bases. There are 20 residues in the CDR3. Germline trimming cut 2 bases from V and 3 bases from J; bases unmatched to any gene: 11. DNA for the CDR3: TGTGCCAGCAGTTTAAGGGGACTAGCGGGGGGGAAGGGTGGGACAGATACGCAGTATTTT. This encodes CASSLRGLAGGKGGTDTQYF.

The J gene is TRBJ2-5, the V gene TRBV3-1, with D maybe TRBD2 (5 bases). Germline V gene sequence: CDR1 LGHDT, CDR2 YNNKEL (reference sequence). Trimming removed 2 bases from V and 5 bases from J, with 27 bases in between. The CDR3 has 19 residues. The CDR3 nucleotides read TGTGCCAGCAGCCAATTCTACTATTTGGTCTTTCCTCGGAGGGAGACCCAGTACTTC. It yields the protein CASSQFYYLVFPRRETQYF.

V gene TRBV7-9 combines with J gene TRBJ2-5, with 14 positions matching TRBD2. CDR1 is SEHNR and CDR2 is FQNEAQ in the germline V gene (reference sequence). This CDR3 is built from 17 residues. Trimming took 1 base from V and 3 from J; bases not matched to a gene: 4. Written as DNA, the CDR3 is TGTGCCAGCAGCTTAGGGAAGACTAGCGGGGGGGAAGAGACCCAGTACTTC. It translates to CASSLGKTSGGEETQYF.

This clonotype was observed a handful of times. The chain uses TRBV4-3 and TRBJ1-1, with TRBD1 identical over 9 bases. Trimming at V came to 0 bases and at J to 5 bases, leaving 13 bases not matched to a gene. Per germline, CDR1 LGHNA and CDR2 YSLEER. The CDR3 loop spans 18 amino acids. The CDR3 nucleotides are TGCGCCAGCAGCCAAGATAGGGGGGACAGGGTATCGCGGACTGAAGCTTTCTTT. Protein product: CASSQDRGDRVSRTEAFF.

CDR3 DNA: TGTGCCAGCAGCTCCGGGTCAACTAATGAAAAACTGTTTTTT. This codes for CASSSGSTNEKLFF. This rearrangement joins TRBV6-1 to TRBJ1-4; no reliable D call. In germline, CDR1 is MNHNS, CDR2 SASEGT. There are 14 residues in the CDR3. The V end lost 6 bases, the J end lost 0 bases, and 8 bases lay between the germline ends.

This rearrangement joins TRBV15 to TRBJ2-5; 7 bases line up with TRBD2. Germline assignment: CDR1 LNHNV and CDR2 YYDKDF (reference sequence). The CDR3 is made up of 15 amino acids. V was pared by 0 bases and J by 1 base, with 2 bases of the junction left unmatched. CDR3 in DNA: TGTGCCACCAGCAGAGATGGGGGGGTCCAAGAGACCCAGTACTTC. Protein product: CATSRDGGVQETQYF.

This clonotype was seen more than once but under ten times. The V and J genes are TRBV20-1 and TRBJ2-7; TRBD1 is a possible D gene (5 bases). From germline, CDR1 is DFQATT and CDR2 SNEGSKA (reference sequence). CDR3 length equals 14 residues. Trimming removed 4 bases from V and 2 bases from J, with 15 bases in between. In DNA, the CDR3 is TGCAGTGCTACCATGAGCGCAGGGCCCTACGAGCAGTACTTC. Its translation is CSATMSAGPYEQYF.

To note about this clonotype: One end of the junction varies from germline; a read error may be responsible. This CDR3 is CASSQSDRRAKNILYF. Here the CDR3 DNA reads TGTGCCAGCAGTCAATCGGACAGAAGAGCCAAAAACATTCTGTACTTC. V gene TRBV2 combines with J gene TRBJ2-4, with a weak D call TRBD1 (6 bases). The CDR3 consists of 16 residues. Germline V CDR1 and CDR2: SNHLY, FYNNEI.

This clonotype showed up just a few times. The chain uses TRBV7-2 and TRBJ1-1, with a possible D match to TRBD1 (6 bases). This CDR3 is 15 amino acids long. CDR1 and CDR2 (germline): SGHTA, FQGNSA. The V gene lost 6 bases and the J gene lost 5 bases, with 19 bases spanning the gap. The CDR3 DNA is TGTGCCAGCAGTTTTCAACGTTCTACAGGGACTGAAGCTTTCTTT. Translated: CASSFQRSTGTEAFF.

This clonotype was counted many times. One end of the junction does not line up with germline, which may come from a read error. The rearrangement uses TRBV7-2 and TRBJ2-7; 7 bases are shared with TRBD1. CDR1 SGHTA and CDR2 FQGNSA come from the germline V gene. This CDR3 has 13 residues. CDR3 nucleotides: TGTGCCAGCAGTTTAGGGGGCGGATACGAGCAGTACTTC. Amino acids: CASSLGGGYEQYF.

The chain combines TRBV2 with TRBJ1-1; D remains unclear. Germline CDR1 reads SNHLY; CDR2 reads FYNNEI. The CDR3 extends over 13 amino acids. Trimming cost V 11 bases and J 3 bases, with 16 bases left between them. CDR3 region: CAAIRREYTEAFF. The CDR3 coding sequence is TGTGCCGCAATACGGAGGGAATACACTGAAGCTTTCTTT.

The chain recombines TRBV5-1 with TRBJ2-2; D remains ambiguous. The CDR3 contains 13 residues. V was trimmed by 0 bases and J by 6 bases, leaving 6 bases between them. Germline-derived CDR1 and CDR2 are SGHRS and YFSETQ. The CDR3 nucleotides read TGCGCCAGCAGCTTGGTTCAACCCGGGGAGCTGTTTTTT. Protein: CASSLVQPGELFF.

J is TRBJ2-6 and V is TRBV6-2 or TRBV6-3, with 8 bases lining up with TRBD2. Germline-derived CDR1 and CDR2 are MNHEY and SVGEGT. V lost 0 bases and J lost 4; bases outside the gene matches: 14. The CDR3 loop spans 20 amino acids. In nucleotides, the CDR3 is TGTGCCAGCAGTTACTCCTCCTTTCGAGCGGGGGCGACAGGGGCCAACGTCCTGACTTTC. Protein: CASSYSSFRAGATGANVLTF.

The gene calls are TRBV6-1 and TRBJ1-2; D is possibly TRBD1 (6 bases). The CDR3 totals 13 residues. Germline values: CDR1 MNHNS, CDR2 SASEGT. V was clipped by 6 bases and J by 4 bases, with 12 bases between them. The CDR3 protein is CASRRDRSYGYTF. The CDR3 nucleotides read TGTGCCAGCAGGAGAGACAGGAGCTATGGCTACACCTTC.

The rearrangement links TRBV12-3 or TRBV12-4 to TRBJ2-6; a possible D gene is TRBD2 (6 bases). The V gene lost 3 bases and the J gene lost 4 bases, with 13 bases spanning the gap. This CDR3 is built from 16 residues. As DNA, the CDR3 is TGTGCCAGCAGTTTGGCGGGGAAACCGGGGGCCAACGTCCTGACTTTC. It specifies CASSLAGKPGANVLTF.

In this sample, this clonotype turned up a few times. The V and J genes are TRBV5-1 and TRBJ2-2, with TRBD2 as a possible D gene (6 bases). The germline V gene encodes CDR1 SGHRS and CDR2 YFSETQ. The V end lost 4 bases, the J end lost 5 bases, and 18 bases lay between the germline ends. The CDR3 runs to 16 residues. The CDR3 loop is CASSRGFAGRTGELFF. The CDR3 DNA reads as TGCGCCAGCAGCCGGGGCTTTGCGGGGCGAACCGGGGAGCTGTTTTTT.

This clonotype came up a few times. V is TRBV7-9 and J is TRBJ2-7, with D possibly being TRBD2 (5 bases). The CDR3 has 12 residues. Trimming took 8 bases from V and 5 from J, leaving 13 bases between them. Germline V gene sequence: CDR1 SEHNR, CDR2 FQNEAQ (reference sequence). The CDR3, as DNA: TGTGCCAGCGAAGGGTTGGAGGACGAGCAGTACTTC. It encodes CASEGLEDEQYF.

The sample holds a few counts of this clonotype. The gene calls are TRBV12-3 or TRBV12-4 and TRBJ2-7; D is possibly TRBD2 (5 bases). V lost 5 bases, J lost 3 bases, and 20 bases lay in between. This CDR3 contains 16 residues. CDR3 residues: CASSQTLGLAVYEQYF. The DNA for the CDR3 is TGTGCCAGCAGTCAAACCCTAGGGCTAGCTGTCTACGAGCAGTACTTC.

The table lists this clonotype with a few counts. The V and J genes are TRBV5-1 and TRBJ2-6; 10 nucleotides align to TRBD1. Germline V gene sequence: CDR1 SGHRS, CDR2 YFSETQ. V gave up 1 base and J gave up 2 bases; unmatched junction bases: 6. The CDR3 runs 18 residues. CDR3 nucleotide sequence: TGCGCCAGCAGCTTGAGGAGACAGGGGGCTACTGGGGCCAACGTCCTGACTTTC. Its protein is CASSLRRQGATGANVLTF.

This clonotype was seen a handful of times. V is TRBV5-1 and J is TRBJ2-7; perhaps TRBD1 as D (6 bases). CDR3 size: 14 residues. Between the trimmed V and J ends, which lost 4 bases and 0 bases, there was a span of 11 bases. Germline CDR1 and CDR2: SGHRS and YFSETQ. CDR3 protein: CASSRGTFSYEQYF. In DNA form, the CDR3 reads TGCGCCAGCAGCAGAGGGACATTCTCCTACGAGCAGTACTTC.

This sequence joins TRBV6-1 and TRBJ1-1; a possible D gene is TRBD1 (6 bases). CDR1 is MNHNS and CDR2 is SASEGT in the germline V gene. The germline V and J ends were trimmed by 5 bases and 7 bases, with 17 bases remaining between them. The CDR3 runs 14 residues. CDR3 nucleotide sequence: TGTGCCAGCAGTCCCCCGGGGCAGGGGAGTGAAGCTTTCTTT. Translating gives CASSPPGQGSEAFF.

This rearrangement joins TRBV20-1 to TRBJ1-5, with 7 nucleotides matching TRBD1. The V segment lost 4 bases and the J segment 5 bases; nucleotides outside the gene matches: 8. The V gene's germline CDR1 is DFQATT and CDR2 SNEGSKA (reference sequence). There are 14 residues in the CDR3. DNA for the CDR3: TGCAGTGCTATAACCAGGGGGGGAGATCAGCCCCAGCATTTT. This gives the protein CSAITRGGDQPQHF.